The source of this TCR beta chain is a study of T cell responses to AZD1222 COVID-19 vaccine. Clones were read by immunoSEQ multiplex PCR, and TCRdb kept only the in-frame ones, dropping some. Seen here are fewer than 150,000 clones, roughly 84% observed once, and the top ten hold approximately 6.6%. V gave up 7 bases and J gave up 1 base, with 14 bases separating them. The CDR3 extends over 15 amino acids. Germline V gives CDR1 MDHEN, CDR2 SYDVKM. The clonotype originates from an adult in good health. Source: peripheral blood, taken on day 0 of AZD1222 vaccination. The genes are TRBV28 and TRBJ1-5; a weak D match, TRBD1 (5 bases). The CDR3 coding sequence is TGTGCCAGCACCGGGGCGGAGGTGAGCAATCAGCCCCAGCATTTT. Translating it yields CASTGAEVSNQPQHF.